The 9 T cell receptor beta chains presented below share a single source sample, sequenced in a study of control samples from healthy donors and cancer patients. Produced via immunoSEQ multiplex PCR; TCRdb's table is partial and in-frame only. The sample records about 83,000 clones, around 91% being singletons. The specimen was blood. These receptors were obtained from a man aged 45 to 65 in good health.

The V and J genes are TRBV15 and TRBJ2-5; D is unclear. V was trimmed by 8 bases and J by 2 bases, leaving 9 bases between them. Germline V gives CDR1 LNHNV, CDR2 YYDKDF (reference sequence). This CDR3 contains 12 residues. The DNA for the CDR3 is TGTGCCACCTCATTGGGTCAAGAGACCCAGTACTTC. Translation gives CATSLGQETQYF.

The chain carries TRBV19 and TRBJ1-1, with 7 bases lining up with TRBD1. The CDR3 covers 14 residues. After removal of 8 bases from V and 2 bases from J, the junction contained 8 bases not matched to a gene. Germline V gene data show CDR1 as LNHDA and CDR2 as SQIVND (reference sequence). The CDR3 DNA reads as TGTGCCAGTCGTGAGTACAGGGGAAACACTGAAGCTTTCTTT. Translation: CASREYRGNTEAFF.

The CDR3, as DNA: TGCGCCAGCAGCCAAGGAGGGGGAGAGGGGGTTTCACCCCTCCACTTT. Residues: CASSQGGGEGVSPLHF. This sequence joins TRBV4-1 and TRBJ1-6, with D possibly TRBD1 on 6 matching bases. The CDR3 sequence is 16 residues long. V dropped 1 base and J dropped 9 bases, with 16 bases sitting between them. Germline CDR1 MGHRA, CDR2 YSYEKL.

The rearrangement uses TRBV29-1 and TRBJ1-1; D call uncertain. V lost 7 bases and J lost 0, with 9 bases in between. Looked up from germline, CDR1 is SQVTM and CDR2 is ANQGSEA. The CDR3 contains 12 residues. Written as DNA, the CDR3 is TGCAGCGGGGCCGGCATGAACACTGAAGCTTTCTTT. Its protein is CSGAGMNTEAFF.

The chain has TRBV5-1 and TRBJ2-2; D is possibly TRBD1 (5 bases). This CDR3 comprises 14 residues. Looked up from germline, CDR1 is SGHRS and CDR2 is YFSETQ. V lost 0 bases to trimming and J lost 4 bases, with 7 bases between them. The CDR3 loop is CASSLGQSTGELFF. CDR3 in DNA: TGCGCCAGCAGCTTGGGACAGAGCACCGGGGAGCTGTTTTTT.

The rearrangement joins TRBV7-9 to TRBJ2-5; TRBD1 is a possible D gene (7 bases). CDR1 and CDR2 (germline): SEHNR, FQNEAQ (reference sequence). The V end was cut by 7 bases, the J end by 3 bases, with 15 bases between. There are 14 residues in the CDR3. CDR3 loop: CASTQTGRKETQYF. The CDR3 DNA sequence: TGTGCCAGCACCCAGACAGGGAGGAAAGAGACCCAGTACTTC.

The V gene is TRBV7-2, the J gene TRBJ1-1; D not certain. This CDR3 is built from 14 residues. V was cut by 2 bases and J by 1 base, with 8 bases left in between. Germline-derived CDR1 and CDR2 are SGHTA and FQGNSA. The CDR3 nucleotides are TGTGCCAGCAGCTTATTGACGAGGAACACTGAAGCTTTCTTT. Translation: CASSLLTRNTEAFF.

The chain recombines TRBV9 with TRBJ1-2; no clear D. Germline CDR1 reads SGDLS; CDR2 reads YYNGEE. This CDR3 spans 12 amino acids. The V end lost 0 bases, the J end lost 6 bases, and 6 bases lay between the germline ends. The CDR3 here is CASSVEKDGYTF. In DNA form, the CDR3 reads TGTGCCAGCAGCGTAGAAAAAGATGGCTACACCTTC.

J is TRBJ1-1 and V is TRBV27, with a possible D match to TRBD1 (5 bases). Germline V gene sequence: CDR1 MNHEY, CDR2 SMNVEV (reference sequence). The CDR3 sequence is 15 residues long. V lost 4 bases, J lost 5 bases, and 17 bases lay in between. The CDR3 nucleotides read TGTGCCAGCAGTTCCTACCGGAGGGGCCGGACTGAAGCTTTCTTT. Its translation is CASSSYRRGRTEAFF.